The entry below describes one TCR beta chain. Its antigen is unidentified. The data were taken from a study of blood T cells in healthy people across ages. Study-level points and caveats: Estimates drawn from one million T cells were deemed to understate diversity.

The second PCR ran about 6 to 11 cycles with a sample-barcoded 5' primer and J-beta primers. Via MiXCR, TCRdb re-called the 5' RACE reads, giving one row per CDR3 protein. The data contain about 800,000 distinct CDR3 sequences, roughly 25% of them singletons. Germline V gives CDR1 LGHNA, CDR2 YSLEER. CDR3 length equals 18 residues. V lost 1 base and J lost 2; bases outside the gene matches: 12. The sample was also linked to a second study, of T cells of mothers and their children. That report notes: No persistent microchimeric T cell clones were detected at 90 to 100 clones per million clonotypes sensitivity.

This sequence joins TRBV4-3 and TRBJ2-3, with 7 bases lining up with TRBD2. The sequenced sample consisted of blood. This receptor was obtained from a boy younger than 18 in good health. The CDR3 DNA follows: TGCGCCAGCAGCCAAGGGCTACTAGCGCCTCGTATCACAGATACGCAGTATTTT. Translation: CASSQGLLAPRITDTQYF.